This T cell receptor beta chain was found in a study of molecular identifiers for immune sequencing clone quantification. Looking at the study overall: The replicate experiment used RNA from 20,000 or 100,000 naive CD8 cells. This RNA was split into five aliquots, and four of them were sequenced.

V gave up 10 bases and J gave up 3 bases, with 15 bases separating them. The CDR3 is 13 residues long. Germline V CDR1 and CDR2: ENHRY, SYGVKD. Sorted naive CD8 T cells, 20,000 to 1,000,000, were sequenced from 10%, 30% or 50% RNA. In its sample, this clonotype was seen a few times. Its antigen is unidentified. Study-wide points: Effector cells kept over 98% of their molecules in clones above 20 RNA copies, while naive cells kept under 1% there. Because of identical TCR molecules sharing a barcode, sizes of highly expanded clones could be underestimated.

TCRdb analysed the PCR reads with MiXCR anew, one entry per CDR3 protein. The table includes about half a million distinct CDR3 sequences, 20% to 25% detected once. The chain is built from TRBV10-3 and TRBJ1-1; a possible D gene is TRBD1 (5 bases). This sequence was found in a human donor in good health. Some libraries in this study had Jurkat cell RNA spiked in. Sequencing was carried out using naive CD8+ T cells from blood, with Jurkat cell RNA spiked in. Indicated subset: FACS-sorted CD8+CD4-CCR7+CD45RA+ naive T cells. The CDR3 coding sequence is TGTGCCAGCAAAGACAGATTTGACACTGAAGCTTTCTTT. Its protein product is CASKDRFDTEAFF.